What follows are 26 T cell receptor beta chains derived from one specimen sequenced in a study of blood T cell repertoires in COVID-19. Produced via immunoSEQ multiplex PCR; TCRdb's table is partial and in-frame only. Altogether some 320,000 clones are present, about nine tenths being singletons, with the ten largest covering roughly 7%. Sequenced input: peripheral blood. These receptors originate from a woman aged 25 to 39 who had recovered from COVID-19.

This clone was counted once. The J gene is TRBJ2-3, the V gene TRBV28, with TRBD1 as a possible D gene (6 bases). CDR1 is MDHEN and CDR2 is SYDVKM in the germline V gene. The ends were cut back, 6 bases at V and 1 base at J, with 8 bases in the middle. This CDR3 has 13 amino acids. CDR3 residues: CASRRTGTDTQYF. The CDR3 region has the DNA TGTGCCAGCAGGAGGACAGGCACAGATACGCAGTATTTT.

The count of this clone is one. The CDR3 nucleotides read TGTGCCAGCTCCCTACAGGGGGCAGACTATGGCTACACCTTC. It translates to CASSLQGADYGYTF. The chain links TRBV18 to TRBJ1-2, with 9 positions matching TRBD1. Looked up from germline, CDR1 is KGHSH and CDR2 is LQKENI. The junction had 5 bases not matched to a gene; V was cut back by 6 bases and J by 3 bases. This CDR3 spans 14 amino acids.

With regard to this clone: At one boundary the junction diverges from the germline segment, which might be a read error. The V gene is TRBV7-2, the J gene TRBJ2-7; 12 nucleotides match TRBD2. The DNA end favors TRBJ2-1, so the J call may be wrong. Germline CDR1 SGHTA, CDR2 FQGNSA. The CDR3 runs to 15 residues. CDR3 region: CANSPASGGDNEQFF. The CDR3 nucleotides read TGTGCCAACAGCCCCGCTAGCGGGGGGGACAATGAGCAGTTCTTC.

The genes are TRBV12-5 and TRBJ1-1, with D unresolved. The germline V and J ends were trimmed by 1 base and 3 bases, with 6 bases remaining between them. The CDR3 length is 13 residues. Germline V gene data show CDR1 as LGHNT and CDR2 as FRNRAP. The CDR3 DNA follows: TGTGCTAGTGGTTTGGCCCCGTACACTGAAGCTTTCTTT. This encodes CASGLAPYTEAFF.

DNA of the CDR3: TGTGCCAGCAGCTTGGTAGGAACGGGGTCCTACGAGCAGTACTTC. Its protein is CASSLVGTGSYEQYF. The chain employs TRBV5-4 and TRBJ2-7; D perhaps matches TRBD2 (5 bases). This CDR3 has 15 residues. Germline CDR1 is SGHNT and CDR2 is YYREEE (reference sequence). Between the trimmed V and J ends, which lost 0 bases and 1 base, there was a span of 11 bases.

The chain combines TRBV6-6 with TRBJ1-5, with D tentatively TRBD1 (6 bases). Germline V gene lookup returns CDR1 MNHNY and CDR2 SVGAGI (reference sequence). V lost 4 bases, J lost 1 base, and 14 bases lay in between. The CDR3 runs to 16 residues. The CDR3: CASSLEQGGSNQPQHF. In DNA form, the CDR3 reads TGTGCCAGCAGTTTGGAACAGGGTGGGAGCAATCAGCCCCAGCATTTT.

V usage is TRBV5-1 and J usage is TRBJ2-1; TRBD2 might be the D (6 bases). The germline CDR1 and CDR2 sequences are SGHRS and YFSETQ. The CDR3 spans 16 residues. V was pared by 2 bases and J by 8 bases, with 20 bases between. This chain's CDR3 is CASSLLPGLLGDEQFF. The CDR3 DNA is TGCGCCAGCAGCTTATTACCGGGACTCCTAGGCGATGAGCAGTTCTTC.

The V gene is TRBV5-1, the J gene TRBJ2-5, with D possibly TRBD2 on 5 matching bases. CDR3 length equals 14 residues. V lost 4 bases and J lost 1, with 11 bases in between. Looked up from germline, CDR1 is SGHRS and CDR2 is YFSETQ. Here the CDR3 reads CASSITGFQETQYF. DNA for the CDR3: TGCGCCAGCAGCATCACGGGATTCCAAGAGACCCAGTACTTC.

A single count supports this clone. CDR3 sequence (DNA): TGTGCCAGCAGCGTTGGGACAGGGTCAGACTACGAGCAGTACTTC. Translation: CASSVGTGSDYEQYF. This chain uses TRBV9 with TRBJ2-7, with 9 bases identical to TRBD1. The length of the CDR3 is 15 residues. The germline gives CDR1 SGDLS, CDR2 YYNGEE. Germline trimming cut 2 bases from V and 3 bases from J; bases unmatched to any gene: 6.

CDR3 DNA sequence: TGTGCCAGCAGCTTGGTCGTGGGAGGGACCTATGGCTACACCTTC. Translation gives CASSLVVGGTYGYTF. This chain links TRBV5-4 with TRBJ1-2, with a weak D call TRBD1 (5 bases). The CDR3 sequence is 15 residues long. Germline V gene data show CDR1 as SGHNT and CDR2 as YYREEE (reference sequence). The V gene lost 0 bases and the J gene lost 4 bases, with 13 bases spanning the gap.

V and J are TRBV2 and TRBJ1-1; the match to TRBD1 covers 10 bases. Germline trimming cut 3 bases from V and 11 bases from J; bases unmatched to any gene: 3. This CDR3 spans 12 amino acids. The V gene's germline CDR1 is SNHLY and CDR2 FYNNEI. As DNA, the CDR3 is TGTGCCAGCAGTGACAGACAGGGGGCGGCTTTCTTT. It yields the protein CASSDRQGAAFF. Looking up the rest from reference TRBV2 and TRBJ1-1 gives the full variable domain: EPEVTQTPSHQVTQMGQEVILRCVPISNHLYFYWYRQILGQKVEFLVSFYNNEISEKSEIFDDQFSVERPDGSNFTLKIRSTKLEDSAMYFCASSDRQGAAFFGQGTRLTVV.

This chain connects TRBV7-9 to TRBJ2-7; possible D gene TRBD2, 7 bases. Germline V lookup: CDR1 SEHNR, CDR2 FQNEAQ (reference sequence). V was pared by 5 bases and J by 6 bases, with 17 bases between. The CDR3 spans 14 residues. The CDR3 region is CASSVLKGGPEQYF. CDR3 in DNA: TGTGCCAGCAGCGTTCTAAAGGGGGGGCCCGAGCAGTACTTC.

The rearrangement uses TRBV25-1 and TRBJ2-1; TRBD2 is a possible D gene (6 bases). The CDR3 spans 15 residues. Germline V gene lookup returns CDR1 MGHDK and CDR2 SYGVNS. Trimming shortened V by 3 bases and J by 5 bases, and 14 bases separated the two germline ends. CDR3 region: CASSDPGRLDNEQFF. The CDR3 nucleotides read TGTGCCAGCAGTGACCCAGGGAGGCTAGACAATGAGCAGTTCTTC.

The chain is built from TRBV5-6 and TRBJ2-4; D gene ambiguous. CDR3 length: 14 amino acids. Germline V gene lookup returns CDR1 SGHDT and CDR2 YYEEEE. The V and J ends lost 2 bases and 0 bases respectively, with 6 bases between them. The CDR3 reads CASSLILAKNIQYF. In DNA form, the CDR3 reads TGTGCCAGCAGCTTAATTCTAGCCAAAAACATTCAGTACTTC.

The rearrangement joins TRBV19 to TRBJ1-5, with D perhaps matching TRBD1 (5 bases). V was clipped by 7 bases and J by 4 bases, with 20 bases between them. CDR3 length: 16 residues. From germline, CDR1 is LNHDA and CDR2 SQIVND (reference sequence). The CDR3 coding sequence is TGTGCCAGTACCCTCAGCTCGACAGCAGATAATCAGCCCCAGCATTTT. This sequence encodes CASTLSSTADNQPQHF.

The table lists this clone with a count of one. CDR3 region: CASGPGSYEQYF. The CDR3 DNA reads TGTGCTAGTGGTCCCGGTTCCTACGAGCAGTACTTC. V is TRBV12-5 and J is TRBJ2-7, with unresolved D. CDR3 length: 12 residues. Looked up from germline, CDR1 is LGHNT and CDR2 is FRNRAP. V was trimmed by 5 bases and J by 1 base, leaving 6 bases between them.

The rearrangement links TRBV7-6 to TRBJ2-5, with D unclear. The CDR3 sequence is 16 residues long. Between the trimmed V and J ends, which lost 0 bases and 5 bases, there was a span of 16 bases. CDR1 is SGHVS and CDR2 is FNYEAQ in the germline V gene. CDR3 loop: CASSLARSVGRETQYF. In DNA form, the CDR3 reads TGTGCCAGCAGCTTAGCGCGCAGCGTTGGTCGGGAGACCCAGTACTTC.

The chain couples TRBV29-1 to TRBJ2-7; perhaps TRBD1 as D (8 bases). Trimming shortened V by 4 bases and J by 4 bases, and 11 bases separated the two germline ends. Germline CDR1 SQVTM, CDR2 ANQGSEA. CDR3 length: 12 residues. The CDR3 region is CSVVQGGYEQYF. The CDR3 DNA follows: TGCAGCGTTGTACAGGGGGGGTACGAGCAGTACTTC.

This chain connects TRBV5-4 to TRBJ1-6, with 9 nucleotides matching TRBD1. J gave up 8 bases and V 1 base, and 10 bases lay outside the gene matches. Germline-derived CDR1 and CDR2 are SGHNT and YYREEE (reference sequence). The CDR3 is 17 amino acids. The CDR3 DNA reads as TGTGCCAGCAGCTTGCAAGTGACAGGGGGTTATCATTCACCCCTCCACTTT. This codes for CASSLQVTGGYHSPLHF. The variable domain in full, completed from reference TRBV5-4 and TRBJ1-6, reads ETGVTQSPTHLIKTRGQQVTLRCSSQSGHNTVSWYQQALGQGPQFIFQYYREEENGRGNFPPRFSGLQFPNYSSELNVNALELDDSALYLCASSLQVTGGYHSPLHFGNGTRLTVT.

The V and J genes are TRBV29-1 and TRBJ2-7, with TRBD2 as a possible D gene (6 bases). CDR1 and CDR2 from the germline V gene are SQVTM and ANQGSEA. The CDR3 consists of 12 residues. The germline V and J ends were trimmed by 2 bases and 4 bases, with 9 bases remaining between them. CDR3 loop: CSVEMGGYEQYF. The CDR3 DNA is TGCAGCGTTGAAATGGGAGGATACGAGCAGTACTTC.

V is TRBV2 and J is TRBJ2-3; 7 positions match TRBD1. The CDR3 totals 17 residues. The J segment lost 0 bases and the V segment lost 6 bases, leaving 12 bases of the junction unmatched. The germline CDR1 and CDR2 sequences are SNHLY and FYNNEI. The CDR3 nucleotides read TGTGCCAGCAGCCGAACGGCAACAGGGGCGAGCACAGATACGCAGTATTTT. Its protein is CASSRTATGASTDTQYF.

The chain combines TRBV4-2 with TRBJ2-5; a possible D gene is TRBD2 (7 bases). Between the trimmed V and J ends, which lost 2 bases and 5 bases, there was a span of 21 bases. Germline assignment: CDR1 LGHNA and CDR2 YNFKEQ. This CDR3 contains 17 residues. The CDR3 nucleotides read TGTGCCAGCAGCCAATTTTATCCGGCAGGGGAGGGGGAGACCCAGTACTTC. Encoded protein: CASSQFYPAGEGETQYF.

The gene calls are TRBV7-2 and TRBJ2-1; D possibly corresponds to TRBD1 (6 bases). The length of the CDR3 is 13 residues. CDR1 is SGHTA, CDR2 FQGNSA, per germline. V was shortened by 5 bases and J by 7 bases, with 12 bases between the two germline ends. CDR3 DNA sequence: TGTGCCAGCAGCGGAACCAGGGGAAATGAGCAGTTCTTC. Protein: CASSGTRGNEQFF.

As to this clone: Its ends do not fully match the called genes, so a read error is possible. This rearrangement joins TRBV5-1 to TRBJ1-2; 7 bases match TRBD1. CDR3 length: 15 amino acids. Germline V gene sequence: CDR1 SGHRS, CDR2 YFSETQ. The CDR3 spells CASTLSTGENYGYTF. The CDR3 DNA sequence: TGCGCCAGCACCTTGTCTACAGGGGAGAACTATGGCTACACCTTC.

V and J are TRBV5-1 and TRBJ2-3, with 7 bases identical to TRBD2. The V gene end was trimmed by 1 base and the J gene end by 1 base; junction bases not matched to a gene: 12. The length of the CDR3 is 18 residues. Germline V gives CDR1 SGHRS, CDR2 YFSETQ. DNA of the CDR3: TGCGCCAGCAGCTTGACGAACTTGGCAGGGAGGGGCACAGATACGCAGTATTTT. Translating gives CASSLTNLAGRGTDTQYF.

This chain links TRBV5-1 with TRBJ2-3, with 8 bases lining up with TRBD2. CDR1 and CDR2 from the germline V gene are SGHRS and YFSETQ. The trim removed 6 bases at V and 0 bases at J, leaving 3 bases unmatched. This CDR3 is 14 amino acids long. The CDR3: CASTGLASTDTQYF. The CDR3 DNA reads TGCGCCAGCACCGGACTAGCTAGCACAGATACGCAGTATTTT.